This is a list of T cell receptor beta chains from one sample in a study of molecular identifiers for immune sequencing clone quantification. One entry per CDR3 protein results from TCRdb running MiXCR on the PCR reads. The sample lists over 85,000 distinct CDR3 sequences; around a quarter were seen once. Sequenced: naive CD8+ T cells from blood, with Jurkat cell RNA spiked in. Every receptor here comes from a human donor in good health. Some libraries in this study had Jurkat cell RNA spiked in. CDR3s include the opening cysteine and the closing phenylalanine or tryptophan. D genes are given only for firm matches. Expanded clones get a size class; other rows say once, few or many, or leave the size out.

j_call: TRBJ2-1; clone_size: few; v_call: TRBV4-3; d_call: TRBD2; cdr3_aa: CASSQAPGTSGYNEQFF; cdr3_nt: TGCGCCAGCAGCCAGGCCCCCGGGACTAGCGGATACAATGAGCAGTTCTTC
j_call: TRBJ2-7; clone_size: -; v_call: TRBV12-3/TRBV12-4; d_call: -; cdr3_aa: CASSSLNRVYEQYF; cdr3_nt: TGTGCCAGCAGCTCACTTAACCGGGTCTACGAGCAGTACTTC
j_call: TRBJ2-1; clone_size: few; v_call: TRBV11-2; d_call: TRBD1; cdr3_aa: CASSPPRGQSPRNEQFF; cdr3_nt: TGTGCCAGCAGCCCCCCCCGGGGACAGAGCCCAAGGAATGAGCAGTTCTTC
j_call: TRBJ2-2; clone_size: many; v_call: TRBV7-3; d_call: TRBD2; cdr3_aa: CASSWGLAGGREELFF; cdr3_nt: TGTGCCAGCAGCTGGGGACTAGCGGGAGGAAGAGAGGAGCTGTTTTTT
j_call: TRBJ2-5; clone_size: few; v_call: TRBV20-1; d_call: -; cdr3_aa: CSVRGSSSPQETQYF; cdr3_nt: TGCAGTGTACGGGGGAGTTCGTCCCCCCAAGAGACCCAGTACTTC
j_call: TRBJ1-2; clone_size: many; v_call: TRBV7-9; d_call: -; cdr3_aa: CASSLAMSEVPNGGGYTF; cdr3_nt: TGTGCCAGCAGCTTGGCTATGTCCGAGGTTCCCAACGGAGGTGGCTACACCTTC
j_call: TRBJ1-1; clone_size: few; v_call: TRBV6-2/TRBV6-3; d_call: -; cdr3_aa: CASSRTKNTEAFF; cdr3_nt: TGTGCCAGCAGCAGGACAAAGAACACTGAAGCTTTCTTT
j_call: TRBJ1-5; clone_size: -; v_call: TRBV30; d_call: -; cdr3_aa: CAWSVQGLSWQPQHF; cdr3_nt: TGTGCCTGGAGTGTACAGGGTCTGTCTTGGCAGCCCCAGCATTTT
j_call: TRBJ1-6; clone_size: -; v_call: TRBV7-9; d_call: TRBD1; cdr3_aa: CASSSPGRGNSPLHF; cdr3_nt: TGTGCCAGCAGCTCCCCGGGCAGGGGGAATTCACCCCTCCACTTT
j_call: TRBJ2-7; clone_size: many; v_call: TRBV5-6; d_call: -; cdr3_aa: CASSLRERNEQYF; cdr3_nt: TGTGCCAGCAGCTTGCGTGAGAGGAACGAGCAGTACTTC
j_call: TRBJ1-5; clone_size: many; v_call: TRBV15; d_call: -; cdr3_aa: CATSRDFGRGQPQHF; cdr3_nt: TGTGCCACCAGCAGAGATTTTGGCAGAGGTCAGCCCCAGCATTTT